The clone carrying this T cell receptor (beta chain) turned up a few times. TCRdb reanalysed the RT-PCR reads using MiXCR and keeps one entry per CDR3 protein. Of 500,000 or so distinct CDR3 sequences in the sample, approximately 16% were seen once. This CDR3 is built from 15 residues. Trimming removed 2 bases at V and 2 bases at J, with 14 bases between. Germline V gene data show CDR1 as SGHDT and CDR2 as YYEEEE. This specimen belongs to a study of response to subunit inactivated influenza vaccine. The origin of this receptor is a man aged 50 to 75 who received an inactivated influenza vaccine. The chain uses TRBV5-6 and TRBJ2-7; D is unresolved. Source: CD4+ T cells sorted from PBMCs, taken less than 25 months after vaccination. DNA of the CDR3: TGTGCCAGCAGCTTTCGGGTCCGAGTCACCTACGAGCAGTACTTC. The encoded protein is CASSFRVRVTYEQYF.